This entry is about one T cell receptor beta chain. TCRdb re-derived calls from the 5' RACE reads in MiXCR, one entry per CDR3 protein. The data hold about 340,000 distinct CDR3 sequences, with under 25% observed a single time. From germline, CDR1 is SGHVS and CDR2 FNYEAQ. This CDR3 spans 15 amino acids. Unmatched junction bases numbered 5, after V lost 4 bases and J lost 1 base. This record belongs to a study of T-cell memory formation after mild COVID-19. This receptor was obtained from an adult woman who had mild COVID-19 (a few samples of this study predate the infection). Cell type and time point are not known. V gene TRBV7-6 combines with J gene TRBJ2-5, with TRBD2 matching 8 bases. The sequenced sample consisted of PBMCs or a T cell subset sorted from them (not recorded which). Written as DNA, the CDR3 is TGTGCCAGCAGCTCGAGCGGGAGCCCCCAAGAGACCCAGTACTTC. Amino acid sequence: CASSSSGSPQETQYF.